This T cell receptor beta chain comes out of a study of T cells in narcolepsy. About the research overall: Enrolled donors included narcolepsy type 1 or type 2 patients and healthy controls. Whole-study results and caveats: Autoreactive clonotypes reportedly recurred in blood of same and different patients, not controls. In some patient and control memory CD4+ samples, autoreactive clones were absent.

Assay: immunoSEQ multiplex PCR; the TCRdb copy retains only in-frame clones and omits some. Counted here are 25,000 to 35,000 clones, around four fifths occurring once; the ten biggest clones make up approximately 1%. V was clipped by 0 bases and J by 5 bases, with 13 bases between them. Looked up from germline, CDR1 is MNHNS and CDR2 is SASEGT. The CDR3 has 16 amino acids. To note about this clone: Its target is unknown.

The source is a human donor with narcolepsy. The V and J genes are TRBV6-1 and TRBJ1-4, with D unclear. Specimen: CD45RA- memory CD4+ T cells from PBMCs. In nucleotides, the CDR3 is TGTGCCAGCAGTGAAGCGCAATTCCTGATAAATGAAAAACTGTTTTTT. Encoded protein: CASSEAQFLINEKLFF.